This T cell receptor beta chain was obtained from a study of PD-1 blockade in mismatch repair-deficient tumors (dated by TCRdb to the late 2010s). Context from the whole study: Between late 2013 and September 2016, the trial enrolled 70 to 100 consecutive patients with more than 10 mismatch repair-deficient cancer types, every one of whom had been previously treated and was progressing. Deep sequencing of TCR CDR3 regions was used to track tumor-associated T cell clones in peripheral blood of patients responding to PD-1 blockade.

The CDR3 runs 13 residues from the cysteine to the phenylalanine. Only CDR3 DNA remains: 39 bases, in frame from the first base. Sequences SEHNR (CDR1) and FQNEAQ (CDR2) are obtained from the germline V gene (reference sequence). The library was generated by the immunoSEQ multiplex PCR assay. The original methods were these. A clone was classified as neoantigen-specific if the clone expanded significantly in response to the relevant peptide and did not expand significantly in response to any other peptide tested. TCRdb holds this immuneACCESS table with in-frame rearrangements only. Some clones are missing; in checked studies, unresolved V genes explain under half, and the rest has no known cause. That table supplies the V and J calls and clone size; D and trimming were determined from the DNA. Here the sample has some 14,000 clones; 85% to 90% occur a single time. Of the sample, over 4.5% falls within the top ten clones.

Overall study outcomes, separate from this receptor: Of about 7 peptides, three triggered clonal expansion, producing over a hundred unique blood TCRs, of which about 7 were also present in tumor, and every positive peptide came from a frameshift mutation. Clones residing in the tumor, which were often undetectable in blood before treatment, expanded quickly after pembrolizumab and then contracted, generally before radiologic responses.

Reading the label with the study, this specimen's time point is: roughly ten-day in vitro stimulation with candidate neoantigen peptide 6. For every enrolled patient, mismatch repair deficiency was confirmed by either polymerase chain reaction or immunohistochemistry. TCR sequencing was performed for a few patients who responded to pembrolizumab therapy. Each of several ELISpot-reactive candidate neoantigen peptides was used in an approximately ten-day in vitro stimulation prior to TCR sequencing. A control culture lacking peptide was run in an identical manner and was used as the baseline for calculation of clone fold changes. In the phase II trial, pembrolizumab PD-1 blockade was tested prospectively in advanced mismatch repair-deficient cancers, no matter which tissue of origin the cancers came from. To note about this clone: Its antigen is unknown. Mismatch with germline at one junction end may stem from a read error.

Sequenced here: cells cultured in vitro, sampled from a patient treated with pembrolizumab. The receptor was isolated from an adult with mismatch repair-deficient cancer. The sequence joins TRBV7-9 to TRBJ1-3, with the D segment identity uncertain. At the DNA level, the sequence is TGTGCCAGCAGCTTAGCAACAATTAGTCCAGCAGATTTT. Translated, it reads CASSLATISPADF.